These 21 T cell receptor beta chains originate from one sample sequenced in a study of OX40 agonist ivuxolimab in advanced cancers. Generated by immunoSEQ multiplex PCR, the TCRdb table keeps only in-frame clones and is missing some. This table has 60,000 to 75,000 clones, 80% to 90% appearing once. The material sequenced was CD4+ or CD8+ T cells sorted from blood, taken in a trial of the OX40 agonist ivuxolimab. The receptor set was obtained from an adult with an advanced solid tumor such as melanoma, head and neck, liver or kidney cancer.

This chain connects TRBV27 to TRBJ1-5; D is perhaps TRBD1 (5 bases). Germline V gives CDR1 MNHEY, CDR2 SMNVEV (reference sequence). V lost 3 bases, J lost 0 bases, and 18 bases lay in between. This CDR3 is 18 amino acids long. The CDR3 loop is CASSFPPGANYSNQPQHF. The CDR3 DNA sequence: TGTGCCAGCAGTTTCCCCCCTGGGGCAAATTATAGCAATCAGCCCCAGCATTTT.

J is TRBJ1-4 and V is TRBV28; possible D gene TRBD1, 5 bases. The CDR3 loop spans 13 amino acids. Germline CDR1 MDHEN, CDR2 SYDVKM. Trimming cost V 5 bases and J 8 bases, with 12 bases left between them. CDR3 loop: CASSRGGLEKLFF. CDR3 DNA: TGTGCCAGCAGTCGCGGGGGATTGGAAAAACTGTTTTTT.

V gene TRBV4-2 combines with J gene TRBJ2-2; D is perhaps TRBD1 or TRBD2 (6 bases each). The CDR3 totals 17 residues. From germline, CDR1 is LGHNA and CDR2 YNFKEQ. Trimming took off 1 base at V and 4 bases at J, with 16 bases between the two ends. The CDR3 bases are TGTGCCAGCAGCCAAGGCGCCGGGGGCTCGGGCACCGGGGAGCTGTTTTTT. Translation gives CASSQGAGGSGTGELFF.

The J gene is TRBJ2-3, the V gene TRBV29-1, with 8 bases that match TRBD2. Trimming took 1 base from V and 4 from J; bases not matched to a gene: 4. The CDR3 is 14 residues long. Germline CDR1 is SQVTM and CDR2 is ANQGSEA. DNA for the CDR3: TGCAGCGTTGAAGCCCCAGCGGGAGCAGATACGCAGTATTTT. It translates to CSVEAPAGADTQYF.

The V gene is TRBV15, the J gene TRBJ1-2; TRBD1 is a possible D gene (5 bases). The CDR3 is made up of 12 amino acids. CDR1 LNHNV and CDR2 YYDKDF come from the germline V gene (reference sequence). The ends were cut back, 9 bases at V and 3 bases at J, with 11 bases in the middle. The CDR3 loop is CATSTDHYGYTF. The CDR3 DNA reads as TGTGCCACTTCGACAGACCACTATGGCTACACCTTC.

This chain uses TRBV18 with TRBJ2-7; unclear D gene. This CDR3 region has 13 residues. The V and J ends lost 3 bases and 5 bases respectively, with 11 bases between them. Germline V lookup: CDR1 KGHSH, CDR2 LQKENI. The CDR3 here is CASSPNYGDEQYF. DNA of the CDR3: TGTGCCAGCTCACCCAACTACGGAGACGAGCAGTACTTC.

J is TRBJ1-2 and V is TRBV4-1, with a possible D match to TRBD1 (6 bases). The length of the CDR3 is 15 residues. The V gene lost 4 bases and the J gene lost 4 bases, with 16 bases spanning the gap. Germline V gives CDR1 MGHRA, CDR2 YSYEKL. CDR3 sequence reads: CASSRPLTGRYGYTF. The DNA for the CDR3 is TGCGCCAGCAGCCGACCTTTGACAGGACGCTATGGCTACACCTTC.

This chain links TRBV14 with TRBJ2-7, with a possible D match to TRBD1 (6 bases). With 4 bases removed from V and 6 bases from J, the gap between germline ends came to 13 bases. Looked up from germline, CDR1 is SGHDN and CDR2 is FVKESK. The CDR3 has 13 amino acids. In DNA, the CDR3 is TGTGCCAGCAGCCTTCGACAGGTAGGCGAGCAGTACTTC. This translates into CASSLRQVGEQYF.

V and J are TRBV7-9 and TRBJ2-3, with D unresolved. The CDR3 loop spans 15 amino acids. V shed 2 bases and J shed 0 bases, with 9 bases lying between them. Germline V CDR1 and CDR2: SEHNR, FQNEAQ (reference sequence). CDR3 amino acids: CASSLSLGSTDTQYF. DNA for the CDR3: TGTGCCAGCAGCTTAAGTCTAGGGAGCACAGATACGCAGTATTTT.

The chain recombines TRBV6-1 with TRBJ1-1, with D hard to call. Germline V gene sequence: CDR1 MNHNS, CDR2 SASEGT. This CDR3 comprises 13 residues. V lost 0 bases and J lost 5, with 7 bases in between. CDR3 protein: CASSEAHWTEAFF. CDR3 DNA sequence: TGTGCCAGCAGTGAAGCGCATTGGACTGAAGCTTTCTTT.

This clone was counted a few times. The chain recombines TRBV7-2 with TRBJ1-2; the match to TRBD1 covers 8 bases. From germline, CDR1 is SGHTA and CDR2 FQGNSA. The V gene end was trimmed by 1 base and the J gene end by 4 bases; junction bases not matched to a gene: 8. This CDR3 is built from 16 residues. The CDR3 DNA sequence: TGTGCCAGCAGCTTAGAGGCCTGGACAGGGAGCTATGGCTACACCTTC. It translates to CASSLEAWTGSYGYTF.

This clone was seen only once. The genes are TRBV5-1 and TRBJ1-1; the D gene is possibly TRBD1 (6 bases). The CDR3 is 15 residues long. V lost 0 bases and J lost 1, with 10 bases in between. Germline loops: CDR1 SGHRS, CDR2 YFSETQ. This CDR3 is CASSLGGQPNTEAFF. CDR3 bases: TGCGCCAGCAGCTTGGGTGGACAGCCGAACACTGAAGCTTTCTTT.

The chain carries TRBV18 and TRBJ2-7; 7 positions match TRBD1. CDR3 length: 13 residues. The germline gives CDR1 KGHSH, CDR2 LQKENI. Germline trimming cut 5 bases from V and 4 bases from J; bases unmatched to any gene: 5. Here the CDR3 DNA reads TGTGCCAGCTCATCGGACAGGCGGTACGAGCAGTACTTC. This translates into CASSSDRRYEQYF.

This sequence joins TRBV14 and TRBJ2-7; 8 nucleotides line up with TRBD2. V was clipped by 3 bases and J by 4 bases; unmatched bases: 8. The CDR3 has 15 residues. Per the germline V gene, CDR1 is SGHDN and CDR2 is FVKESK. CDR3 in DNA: TGTGCCAGCAGCCAGTACGGGAGGGCCGAATACGAGCAGTACTTC. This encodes CASSQYGRAEYEQYF. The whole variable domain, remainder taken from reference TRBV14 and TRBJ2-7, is EAGVTQFPSHSVIEKGQTVTLRCDPISGHDNLYWYRRVMGKEIKFLLHFVKESKQDESGMPNNRFLAERTGGTYSTLKVQPAELEDSGVYFCASSQYGRAEYEQYFGPGTRLTVT.

The CDR3 DNA reads as TGTGCCATCAGTGTCGGGGACAGGGGGCGCCCCGGGCCGCAGTATTTT. Translation: CAISVGDRGRPGPQYF. The chain employs TRBV10-3 and TRBJ2-3, with 12 bases aligning to TRBD1. The CDR3 extends over 16 amino acids. With V trimmed by 4 bases and J by 10 bases, 12 bases remained unmatched. The germline V gene has CDR1 ENHRY and CDR2 SYGVKD.

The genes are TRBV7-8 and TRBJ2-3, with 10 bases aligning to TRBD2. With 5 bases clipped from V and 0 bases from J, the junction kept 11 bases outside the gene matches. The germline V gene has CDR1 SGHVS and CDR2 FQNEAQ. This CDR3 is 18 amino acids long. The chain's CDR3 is CASSPYRLAGFSTDTQYF. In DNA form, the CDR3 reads TGTGCCAGCAGCCCCTATCGACTAGCGGGTTTTAGCACAGATACGCAGTATTTT.

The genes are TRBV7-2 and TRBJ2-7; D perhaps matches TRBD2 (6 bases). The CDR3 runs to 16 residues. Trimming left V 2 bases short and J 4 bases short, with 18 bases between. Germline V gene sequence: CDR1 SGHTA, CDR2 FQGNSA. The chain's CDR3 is CASSLIFRDLLYEQYF. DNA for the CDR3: TGTGCCAGCAGCTTAATTTTTCGGGACTTACTTTACGAGCAGTACTTC.

The CDR3 DNA follows: TGTGCCAGCAGTTCCCGGACAGGGTTGAGCGGCTACACCTTC. It specifies CASSSRTGLSGYTF. The V gene is TRBV6-5, the J gene TRBJ1-2, with TRBD1 matching 8 bases. Germline values: CDR1 MNHEY, CDR2 SVGAGI. With 4 bases clipped from V and 8 bases from J, the junction kept 9 bases outside the gene matches. The length of the CDR3 is 14 residues.

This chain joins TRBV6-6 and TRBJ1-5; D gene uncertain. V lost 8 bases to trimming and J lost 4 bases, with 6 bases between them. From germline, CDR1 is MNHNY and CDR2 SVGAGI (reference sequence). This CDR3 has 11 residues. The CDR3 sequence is CASGWNQPQHF. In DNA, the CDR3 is TGTGCCAGCGGATGGAATCAGCCCCAGCATTTT.

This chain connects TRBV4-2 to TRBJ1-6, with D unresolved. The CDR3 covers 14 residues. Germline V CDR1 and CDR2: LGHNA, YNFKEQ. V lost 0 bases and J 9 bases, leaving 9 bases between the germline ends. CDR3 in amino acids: CASSQEGASSPLHF. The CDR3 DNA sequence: TGTGCCAGCAGCCAAGAGGGCGCCAGTTCACCCCTCCACTTT.

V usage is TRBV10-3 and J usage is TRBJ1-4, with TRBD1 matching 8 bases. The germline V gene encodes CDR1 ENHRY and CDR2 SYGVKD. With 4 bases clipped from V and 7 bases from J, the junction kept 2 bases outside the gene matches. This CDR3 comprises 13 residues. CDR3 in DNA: TGTGCCATCAGTGGGACAGGGCTTGAAAAACTGTTTTTT. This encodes CAISGTGLEKLFF.